This T cell receptor (beta chain) was captured by sequencing in a study of PD-L1 blockade in urothelial cancer. Study-wide background: Atezolizumab 1,200 mg was given intravenously every 3 weeks, starting 2014. Broader study findings: Pretreatment peripheral blood TCR clonality that fell below the median predicted better survival among the patients studied.

This CDR3 comprises 14 residues. CDR1 and CDR2 (germline): LNHDA, SQIVND (reference sequence). The V end lost 6 bases, the J end lost 3 bases, and 11 bases lay between the germline ends. Of note for this clone: Its antigen is unknown.

Assay: immunoSEQ multiplex PCR; the TCRdb copy retains only in-frame clones and omits some. In the table there are fewer than 35,000 clones, 87% of which are singletons. The receptor's source is a middle-aged man with urothelial cancer. The J gene is TRBJ2-2, the V gene TRBV19; D might be TRBD2 (5 bases). The material was PBMCs, obtained around atezolizumab (anti-PD-L1) treatment. The CDR3 region is CASRRADYTGELFF. In DNA, the CDR3 is TGTGCCAGTAGGAGGGCAGATTACACCGGGGAGCTGTTTTTT.